Below, 17 T cell receptor beta chains from the same sample are listed, as sequenced in a study of blood T cell repertoires in COVID-19. The repertoire was sequenced with immunoSEQ multiplex PCR; TCRdb's copy has only in-frame clones and lacks some. In the table there are 200,000 to 250,000 clones, 70% to 90% of which are singletons. The specimen was PBMCs or T cells enriched from blood (not recorded which). The origin of the receptors is a man aged 25-40 years who had recovered from COVID-19.

J is TRBJ2-7 and V is TRBV6-5; TRBD2 aligns across 12 bases. Trimming cost V 10 bases and J 3 bases; bases outside gene matches: 7. The germline V gene has CDR1 MNHEY and CDR2 SVGAGI. The CDR3 is 14 residues long. CDR3: CATEKTSGSYEQYF. The CDR3 DNA sequence: TGTGCCACGGAGAAGACTAGCGGGAGCTACGAGCAGTACTTC.

Only one count was recorded for this clone. V gene TRBV27 combines with J gene TRBJ1-2; D possibly corresponds to TRBD1 (5 bases). The V gene lost 4 bases and the J gene lost 7 bases, with 19 bases spanning the gap. The length of the CDR3 is 15 residues. CDR1 is MNHEY, CDR2 SMNVEV, per germline (reference sequence). The CDR3 DNA sequence: TGTGCCAGCAGTTCCCCCCGGACGGCCGGGGGTGGCTACACCTTC. Translated: CASSSPRTAGGGYTF.

The chain combines TRBV6-4 with TRBJ1-2; D remains ambiguous. CDR3 length: 15 amino acids. The ends were cut back, 4 bases at V and 0 bases at J, with 12 bases in the middle. Germline CDR1 and CDR2: MRHNA and SNTAGT. CDR3 sequence (DNA): TGTGCCAGCAGTGTCCACAGCTATTCTAACTATGGCTACACCTTC. This codes for CASSVHSYSNYGYTF.

The chain carries TRBV10-3 and TRBJ2-7; 11 nucleotides line up with TRBD1. The CDR3 consists of 15 residues. Germline CDR1 is ENHRY and CDR2 is SYGVKD. J gave up 5 bases and V 2 bases, and 5 bases lay outside the gene matches. The CDR3 spells CAISEIRTGGHEQYF. CDR3 coding DNA: TGTGCCATCAGTGAGATCCGGACAGGGGGCCACGAGCAGTACTTC.

The chain recombines TRBV25-1 with TRBJ2-3, with 7 bases that match TRBD1. The CDR3 totals 16 residues. The V gene's germline CDR1 is MGHDK and CDR2 SYGVNS. The V segment lost 3 bases and the J segment 4 bases; nucleotides outside the gene matches: 10. The CDR3 nucleotides are TGTGCCAGCAGTGACAGGCATTCGACAGGGTCAGATACGCAGTATTTT. Its translation: CASSDRHSTGSDTQYF.

This clone occurred a few times. The genes are TRBV12-5 and TRBJ2-5, with 7 positions matching TRBD2. J was trimmed by 4 bases and V by 4 bases; bases with no gene match: 9. Germline V gives CDR1 LGHNT, CDR2 FRNRAP. The CDR3 runs to 15 residues. This CDR3 reads CASGWGSGKGETQYF. The CDR3 DNA sequence: TGTGCTAGTGGTTGGGGGAGCGGGAAGGGAGAGACCCAGTACTTC.

This sequence joins TRBV4-2 and TRBJ2-2, with 8 positions matching TRBD2. Trimming at V came to 1 base and at J to 5 bases, leaving 9 bases not matched to a gene. This CDR3 has 17 amino acids. CDR1 and CDR2 from the germline V gene are LGHNA and YNFKEQ. Here the CDR3 reads CASSQVYGGAGTGELFF. The DNA of the CDR3 is TGTGCCAGCAGCCAAGTTTACGGGGGGGCTGGAACCGGGGAGCTGTTTTTT.

This clone came up once. The chain uses TRBV27 and TRBJ2-3; TRBD2 matches 12 bases. Unmatched junction bases numbered 12, after V lost 5 bases and J lost 6 bases. The CDR3 has 17 amino acids. Germline loops: CDR1 MNHEY, CDR2 SMNVEV (reference sequence). CDR3 nucleotide sequence: TGTGCCAGCAGTGCCTCTAGCGGGAGGGCCATTTCGGATACGCAGTATTTT. As protein: CASSASSGRAISDTQYF.

The rearrangement uses TRBV6-5 and TRBJ2-2, with a possible D match to TRBD2 (6 bases). This CDR3 has 15 residues. The V and J ends lost 6 bases and 4 bases respectively, with 15 bases between them. Germline-derived CDR1 and CDR2 are MNHEY and SVGAGI. This chain's CDR3 is CASSLRDSTTGELFF. The CDR3 DNA reads TGTGCCAGCAGCCTCCGGGACTCAACCACCGGGGAGCTGTTTTTT.

CDR3 in DNA: TGTGCCAGCAGCCGGGGGACTAGCGGGGCCATCTCTCAAGAGACCCAGTACTTC. Residues: CASSRGTSGAISQETQYF. V gene TRBV6-2 or TRBV6-3 combines with J gene TRBJ2-5; TRBD2 aligns across 13 bases. The germline gives CDR1 MNHEY, CDR2 SVGEGT. With V trimmed by 6 bases and J by 2 bases, 12 bases remained unmatched. This CDR3 is built from 18 residues.

The rearrangement links TRBV29-1 to TRBJ2-7; tentative D call: TRBD2 (6 bases). V lost 6 bases and J lost 2, with 17 bases in between. The CDR3 has 14 amino acids. From germline, CDR1 is SQVTM and CDR2 ANQGSEA. CDR3: CSVVAAGRTYEQYF. In nucleotides, the CDR3 is TGCAGCGTGGTTGCAGCGGGCCGTACCTACGAGCAGTACTTC.

The genes are TRBV5-4 and TRBJ2-3, with 8 bases fitting TRBD1. The V and J ends lost 4 bases and 0 bases, in that order; junction bases with no gene match: 1. This CDR3 region has 14 residues. Germline CDR1 SGHNT, CDR2 YYREEE (reference sequence). This CDR3 is CASSRQGSTDTQYF. The CDR3, as DNA: TGTGCCAGCAGCCGACAGGGGAGCACAGATACGCAGTATTTT.

This clone was seen a single time. The chain recombines TRBV6-5 with TRBJ1-1; tentatively, D is TRBD1 (5 bases). Trimming cost V 8 bases and J 3 bases, with 13 bases left between them. Looked up from germline, CDR1 is MNHEY and CDR2 is SVGAGI. CDR3 length: 13 amino acids. CDR3 DNA: TGTGCCAGCGCGGCAGGGTTCGACACTGAAGCTTTCTTT. Its translation is CASAAGFDTEAFF.

The chain carries TRBV6-5 and TRBJ2-1, with TRBD1 matching 8 bases. Germline V gene data show CDR1 as MNHEY and CDR2 as SVGAGI. This CDR3 has 15 residues. After removal of 6 bases from V and 0 bases from J, the junction contained 4 bases not matched to a gene. CDR3 in DNA: TGTGCCAGCAGCTTAACAGGGGGCTCCTACAATGAGCAGTTCTTC. It yields the protein CASSLTGGSYNEQFF.

CDR3: CASSVAAGVSTDTQYF. CDR3 bases: TGTGCCAGCAGCGTAGCAGCGGGGGTTAGCACAGATACGCAGTATTTT. The V gene is TRBV9, the J gene TRBJ2-3; TRBD2 agrees at 8 bases. V shed 0 bases and J 0 bases; nucleotides not matched to a gene: 3. The CDR3 spans 16 residues. Germline CDR1 is SGDLS and CDR2 is YYNGEE.

The V and J genes are TRBV7-2 and TRBJ2-7; D is undetermined. Between the trimmed V and J ends, which lost 5 bases and 4 bases, there was a span of 15 bases. This CDR3 spans 14 amino acids. CDR1 is SGHTA, CDR2 FQGNSA, per germline. The CDR3 spells CASSPQNWVYEQYF. The CDR3 DNA is TGTGCCAGCAGCCCACAGAATTGGGTGTACGAGCAGTACTTC.

The chain links TRBV2 to TRBJ2-5; TRBD1 might be the D (5 bases). The CDR3 is 13 amino acids. Germline-derived CDR1 and CDR2 are SNHLY and FYNNEI. V was pared by 6 bases and J by 1 base, with 9 bases between. This CDR3 reads CASRIGAQETQYF. CDR3 sequence (DNA): TGTGCCAGCAGGATTGGGGCCCAAGAGACCCAGTACTTC.